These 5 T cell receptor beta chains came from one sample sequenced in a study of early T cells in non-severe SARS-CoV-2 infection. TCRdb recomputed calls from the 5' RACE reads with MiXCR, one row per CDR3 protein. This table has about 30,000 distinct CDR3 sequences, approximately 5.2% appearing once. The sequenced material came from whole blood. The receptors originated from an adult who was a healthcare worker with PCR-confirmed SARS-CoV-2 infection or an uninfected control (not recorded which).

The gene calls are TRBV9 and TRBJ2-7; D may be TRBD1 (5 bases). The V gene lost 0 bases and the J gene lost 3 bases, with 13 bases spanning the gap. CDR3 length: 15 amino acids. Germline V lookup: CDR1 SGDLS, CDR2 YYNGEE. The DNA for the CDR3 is TGTGCCAGCAGCGTAGCTGAAGGGGCGTTCTACGAGCAGTACTTC. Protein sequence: CASSVAEGAFYEQYF.

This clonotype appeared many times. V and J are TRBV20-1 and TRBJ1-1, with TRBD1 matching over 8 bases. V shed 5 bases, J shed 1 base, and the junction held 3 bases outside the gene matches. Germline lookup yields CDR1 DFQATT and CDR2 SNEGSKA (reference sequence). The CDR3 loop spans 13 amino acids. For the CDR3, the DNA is TGCAGTGCTCCCGACAGGGGGAACACTGAAGCTTTCTTT. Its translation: CSAPDRGNTEAFF.

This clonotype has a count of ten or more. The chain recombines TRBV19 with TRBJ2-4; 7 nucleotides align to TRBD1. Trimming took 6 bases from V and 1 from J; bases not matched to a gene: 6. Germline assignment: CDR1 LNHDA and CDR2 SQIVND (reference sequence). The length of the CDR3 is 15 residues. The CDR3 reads CASSHTGAAKNIQYF. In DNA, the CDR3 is TGTGCCAGTAGCCACACAGGGGCGGCCAAAAACATTCAGTACTTC.

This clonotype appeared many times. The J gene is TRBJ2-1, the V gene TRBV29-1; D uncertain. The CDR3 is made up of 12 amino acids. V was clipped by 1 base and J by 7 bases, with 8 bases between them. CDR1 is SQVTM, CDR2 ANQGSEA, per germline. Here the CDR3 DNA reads TGCAGCGTTGAAGGTGATCATAATGAGCAGTTCTTC. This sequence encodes CSVEGDHNEQFF.

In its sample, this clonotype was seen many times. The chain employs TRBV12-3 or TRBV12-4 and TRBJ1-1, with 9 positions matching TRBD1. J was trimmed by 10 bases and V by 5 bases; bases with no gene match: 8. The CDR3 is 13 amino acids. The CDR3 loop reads CASSLTGGIGAFF. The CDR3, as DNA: TGTGCCAGCAGTCTAACAGGGGGCATAGGAGCTTTCTTT.